The 25 T cell receptor beta chains reported below all come from one sample, sequenced in a study of CD8 T cells in Susac syndrome (dated by TCRdb to between 2018 and 2021). The library was prepared using the immunoSEQ multiplex PCR assay. RNA was extracted using the RNeasy kit, and about 0.45 to 1 ug of the RNA was reverse transcribed with random hexamers. TCRdb ran its own pipeline on the public reads, namely fastp trimming at Q25 and MiXCR clone calling, and kept in-frame beta chains. Each CDR3 protein appears once, grouped with its most common genes and DNA. The sample profile shows roughly 120,000 distinct CDR3 sequences; over 85% of them were found once. The ten largest clones capture roughly 0.3% of the sample. The sample comprised CD8+ T cells from PBMCs. Every receptor here comes from a human donor with multiple sclerosis.

The chain is built from TRBV6-2 or TRBV6-3 and TRBJ2-1; D unclear. The CDR3 runs 11 residues. V dropped 2 bases and J dropped 9 bases, with 5 bases sitting between them. From germline, CDR1 is MNHEY and CDR2 SVGEGT. The CDR3 spells CASSYPTEQFF. The CDR3, as DNA: TGTGCCAGCAGTTACCCCACTGAGCAGTTCTTC.

V and J are TRBV30 and TRBJ2-2; D remains ambiguous. The CDR3 is 13 residues long. The germline V gene has CDR1 GTSNPN and CDR2 SVGIG (reference sequence). Trimming removed 2 bases from V and 10 bases from J, with 14 bases in between. CDR3 sequence: CAWSRAWVEELFF. For the CDR3, the DNA is TGTGCCTGGAGTCGTGCGTGGGTCGAGGAGCTGTTTTTT.

This chain links TRBV6-4 with TRBJ2-3, with 10 bases aligning to TRBD2. The germline V gene encodes CDR1 MRHNA and CDR2 SNTAGT. V was pared by 2 bases and J by 4 bases, with 0 bases of the junction left unmatched. This CDR3 contains 14 residues. This CDR3 reads CASSDSGGADTQYF. Written as DNA, the CDR3 is TGTGCCAGCAGTGACAGCGGGGGGGCAGATACGCAGTATTTT.

This chain links TRBV10-3 with TRBJ2-1; TRBD1 matches 10 bases. In germline, CDR1 is ENHRY, CDR2 SYGVKD. The V segment lost 6 bases and the J segment 8 bases; nucleotides outside the gene matches: 10. This CDR3 contains 15 residues. The CDR3 coding sequence is TGTGCCATCAGGGGGGGACAGGGGAATATCCATGAGCAGTTCTTC. It is translated as CAIRGGQGNIHEQFF.

The J gene is TRBJ1-6, the V gene TRBV2; D possibly corresponds to TRBD1 (6 bases). The CDR3 consists of 19 residues. The germline CDR1 and CDR2 sequences are SNHLY and FYNNEI. Trimming stripped 6 bases from V and 0 bases from J, with 21 bases between. The CDR3: CASRETGITTSSYNSPLHF. DNA of the CDR3: TGTGCCAGCAGGGAGACAGGAATAACAACAAGCTCCTATAATTCACCCCTCCACTTT.

The V call is TRBV11-2, the J call TRBJ1-2; 8 nucleotides match TRBD1. Germline CDR1 and CDR2: SGHAT and FQNNGV. There are 15 residues in the CDR3. V was clipped by 6 bases and J by 6 bases; unmatched bases: 12. CDR3 nucleotides: TGTGCCAGCAGTTTGAGGGACAGGTGGACTGATGGCTACACCTTC. This translates into CASSLRDRWTDGYTF.

The chain couples TRBV12-3 or TRBV12-4 to TRBJ2-2; TRBD1 matches 7 bases. The junction had 5 bases not matched to a gene; V was cut back by 6 bases and J by 4 bases. This CDR3 has 14 residues. CDR3 sequence (DNA): TGTGCCAGCAGCCCTTACAGGGGCACCGGGGAGCTGTTTTTT. Translating gives CASSPYRGTGELFF.

The table lists this clonotype with a few counts. The chain has TRBV4-1 and TRBJ2-7; TRBD2 matches at 11 bases. Germline trimming cut 4 bases from V and 2 bases from J; bases unmatched to any gene: 7. The length of the CDR3 is 16 residues. CDR1 and CDR2 from the germline V gene are MGHRA and YSYEKL. The CDR3 coding sequence is TGCGCCAGCAGCCGAGAACTAGCGGGGGCCGCCTACGAGCAGTACTTC. Its translation: CASSRELAGAAYEQYF.

The CDR3 sequence is CSGRGGYNNEQFF. Here the CDR3 DNA reads TGCAGCGGGAGGGGTGGGTACAACAATGAGCAGTTCTTC. The chain combines TRBV29-1 with TRBJ2-1; a possible D gene is TRBD2 (6 bases). CDR1 and CDR2 (germline): SQVTM, ANQGSEA. V was pared by 7 bases and J by 5 bases, with 15 bases between. The CDR3 is 13 amino acids.

This chain links TRBV3-1 with TRBJ2-3; 10 bases are shared with TRBD2. Per germline, CDR1 LGHDT and CDR2 YNNKEL (reference sequence). Trimming at V came to 0 bases and at J to 6 bases, leaving 6 bases not matched to a gene. This CDR3 has 16 residues. Written as DNA, the CDR3 is TGTGCCAGCAGCCAAGACGAGCGGGGGGGACGGGATACGCAGTATTTT. Protein sequence: CASSQDERGGRDTQYF.

This chain links TRBV7-8 with TRBJ1-1, with a tentative D call TRBD1 (5 bases). The V and J ends lost 7 bases and 10 bases respectively, with 16 bases between them. The CDR3 extends over 12 amino acids. From germline, CDR1 is SGHVS and CDR2 FQNEAQ. The CDR3 sequence is CASNGPGAGAFF. The CDR3 DNA reads TGTGCCAGCAATGGTCCCGGGGCTGGAGCTTTCTTT.

This chain joins TRBV6-1 and TRBJ2-4; TRBD1 is a possible D gene (6 bases). The CDR3 totals 16 residues. CDR1 is MNHNS and CDR2 is SASEGT in the germline V gene. V shed 3 bases and J shed 1 base, with 13 bases lying between them. The CDR3 DNA follows: TGTGCCAGCAGTGACCGACAGGAGATGGCCAAAAACATTCAGTACTTC. It specifies CASSDRQEMAKNIQYF.

This chain connects TRBV7-2 to TRBJ2-1; D remains unclear. From germline, CDR1 is SGHTA and CDR2 FQGNSA. Trimming took 4 bases from V and 9 from J, leaving 10 bases between them. There are 12 residues in the CDR3. CDR3 in DNA: TGTGCCAGCAGCTCGCGTAGAGGTGAGCAGTTCTTC. It specifies CASSSRRGEQFF.

This clonotype has a single count. The genes are TRBV7-9 and TRBJ2-1, with a possible D match to TRBD2 (5 bases). The germline V gene has CDR1 SEHNR and CDR2 FQNEAQ (reference sequence). There are 13 residues in the CDR3. Between the trimmed V and J ends, which lost 2 bases and 5 bases, there was a span of 7 bases. The CDR3 is CASSLRLHNEQFF. The CDR3 bases are TGTGCCAGCAGCTTACGACTACACAATGAGCAGTTCTTC.

The chain employs TRBV4-1 and TRBJ2-7; D may be TRBD1 or TRBD2 (5 bases each). In germline, CDR1 is MGHRA, CDR2 YSYEKL. V shed 2 bases and J shed 7 bases, with 18 bases lying between them. This CDR3 spans 15 amino acids. The CDR3 loop reads CASSQRDLPIGEQYF. In nucleotides, the CDR3 is TGCGCCAGCAGCCAACGGGACCTCCCAATCGGTGAGCAGTACTTC.

V is TRBV12-5 and J is TRBJ2-7; D not certain. V shed 1 base and J shed 2 bases, with 3 bases lying between them. Germline CDR1 reads LGHNT; CDR2 reads FRNRAP. The CDR3 runs to 12 residues. CDR3 bases: TGTGCTAGTGGTTTGGCCGCCTACGAGCAGTACTTC. Protein product: CASGLAAYEQYF. Filled out from reference TRBV12-5 and TRBJ2-7, the complete variable domain reads DARVTQTPRHKVTEMGQEVTMRCQPILGHNTVFWYRQTMMQGLELLAYFRNRAPLDDSGMPKDRFSAEMPDATLATLKIQPSEPRDSAVYFCASGLAAYEQYFGPGTRLTVT.

The chain has TRBV19 and TRBJ2-4, with TRBD2 matching over 8 bases. V lost 3 bases to trimming and J lost 5 bases; unmatched junction nucleotides: 12. Germline lookup yields CDR1 LNHDA and CDR2 SQIVND (reference sequence). The CDR3 runs to 17 residues. CDR3 nucleotide sequence: TGTGCCAGTAGTATTGTAGAGGAGCGGGAGATACAAAACATTCAGTACTTC. Its translation: CASSIVEEREIQNIQYF.

The chain combines TRBV24-1 with TRBJ2-1, with D possibly being TRBD1 or TRBD2 (5 bases each). The V end lost 2 bases, the J end lost 0 bases, and 7 bases lay between the germline ends. The CDR3 loop spans 15 amino acids. Germline loops: CDR1 KGHDR, CDR2 SFDVKD. The CDR3 reads CATSDWGSSYNEQFF. CDR3 bases: TGTGCCACCAGTGATTGGGGGAGCTCCTACAATGAGCAGTTCTTC.

This clonotype is a singleton in its sample. The chain uses TRBV27 and TRBJ1-2, with D possibly TRBD1 on 6 matching bases. Germline loops: CDR1 MNHEY, CDR2 SMNVEV (reference sequence). There are 11 residues in the CDR3. V gave up 7 bases and J gave up 4 bases, with 7 bases separating them. DNA for the CDR3: TGTGCCAGCAAGGACAGCTATGGCTACACCTTC. This gives the protein CASKDSYGYTF.

The chain has TRBV27 and TRBJ1-6, with 7 nucleotides matching TRBD1. V shed 10 bases, J shed 3 bases, and the junction held 6 bases outside the gene matches. Germline CDR1 is MNHEY and CDR2 is SMNVEV (reference sequence). This CDR3 is built from 14 residues. DNA for the CDR3: TGTGCCACCAGGGGGGATTTCTATAATTCACCCCTCCACTTT. Amino acid sequence: CATRGDFYNSPLHF.

The J gene is TRBJ1-2, the V gene TRBV2; D is possibly TRBD1 (5 bases). Germline V gene sequence: CDR1 SNHLY, CDR2 FYNNEI. V was clipped by 6 bases and J by 6 bases, with 14 bases between them. This CDR3 has 13 residues. In DNA form, the CDR3 reads TGTGCCAGCAGATCCGGGACGGTCGATGGCTACACCTTC. Amino acids: CASRSGTVDGYTF.

CDR3 sequence (DNA): TGTGCCAGCAGCATAACAGGTAGCAATCAGCCCCAGCATTTT. As protein: CASSITGSNQPQHF. This chain connects TRBV12-3 or TRBV12-4 to TRBJ1-5; D may be TRBD1 (5 bases). Trimming cost V 6 bases and J 0 bases, with 9 bases left between them. The CDR3 extends over 14 amino acids.

The chain uses TRBV7-9 and TRBJ1-1; possible D gene TRBD1, 5 bases. This CDR3 contains 12 residues. CDR1 and CDR2 (germline): SEHNR, FQNEAQ (reference sequence). V was shortened by 7 bases and J by 6 bases, with 12 bases between the two germline ends. CDR3 sequence: CASTSRAAEAFF. In DNA, the CDR3 is TGTGCCAGCACCTCCAGGGCTGCTGAAGCTTTCTTT.

The V call is TRBV7-2, the J call TRBJ2-5; tentatively, D is TRBD1 or TRBD2 (5 bases each). CDR3 length equals 14 residues. V lost 9 bases, J lost 3 bases, and 17 bases lay in between. Germline-derived CDR1 and CDR2 are SGHTA and FQGNSA. Here the CDR3 DNA reads TGTGCCAGTTCGTGGAGGCTGGGGGAAGAGACCCAGTACTTC. This gives the protein CASSWRLGEETQYF.

J is TRBJ2-5 and V is TRBV28; D perhaps matches TRBD1 (7 bases). The CDR3 length is 15 residues. From germline, CDR1 is MDHEN and CDR2 SYDVKM. Trimming pared 3 bases from V and 5 bases from J, leaving 16 bases between. The CDR3 sequence: CASSFGGTEEETQYF. In DNA, the CDR3 is TGTGCCAGCAGTTTCGGCGGGACAGAGGAGGAGACCCAGTACTTC.